Listed here are 4 T cell receptor beta chains from one sample, sequenced in a study of shared clonotypes between healthy human individuals. TCRdb's table, derived via immunoSEQ multiplex PCR, lists solely in-frame clones and lacks some. The sample lists about 2 million clones; about 94% were seen once. Naive CD8 cells were CD45RO-negative, positively selected for CCR7, excluding terminally differentiated effector memory CD45RA+ cells. Sequencing was performed on naive CD8+ T cells sorted from blood. The origin of the receptors is a man aged 18 to 29 in good health.

The rearrangement joins TRBV11-2 to TRBJ2-7; D not certain. V was trimmed by 0 bases and J by 0 bases, leaving 9 bases between them. Looked up from germline, CDR1 is SGHAT and CDR2 is FQNNGV. This CDR3 region has 15 residues. CDR3 protein: CASSLDPPSSYEQYF. The DNA for the CDR3 is TGTGCCAGCAGCTTAGACCCCCCATCCTCCTACGAGCAGTACTTC.

In nucleotides, the CDR3 is TGTGCCAGCAGCTTCCAGCGGGGGGATTTACCCAATGAGCAGTTCTTC. It encodes CASSFQRGDLPNEQFF. The chain uses TRBV7-8 and TRBJ2-1; 9 nucleotides line up with TRBD2. This CDR3 has 16 amino acids. The J segment lost 6 bases and the V segment lost 3 bases, leaving 9 bases of the junction unmatched. Germline CDR1 reads SGHVS; CDR2 reads FQNEAQ. The entire variable domain, with the rest obtained from reference TRBV7-8 and TRBJ2-1, is as follows: GAGVSQSPRYKVAKRGQDVALRCDPISGHVSLFWYQQALGQGPEFLTYFQNEAQLDKSGLPSDRFFAERPEGSVSTLKIQRTQQEDSAVYLCASSFQRGDLPNEQFFGPGTRLTVL.

Regarding this clone: The sample carries other DNA sequences with the same CDR3. DNA of the CDR3: TGTGCCAGCAGCCTGGGTTCAGGGTACGAGCAGTACTTC. Translated: CASSLGSGYEQYF. The chain couples TRBV5-6 to TRBJ2-7, with D possibly matching TRBD1 (5 bases). The CDR3 totals 13 residues. CDR1 SGHDT and CDR2 YYEEEE come from the germline V gene. The germline V and J ends were trimmed by 4 bases and 4 bases, with 12 bases remaining between them.

Note on this clone: This sample includes further DNA sequences coding for the same CDR3. The chain uses TRBV27 and TRBJ1-1; a weak D match, TRBD1 (5 bases). The CDR3 length is 13 residues. Germline assignment: CDR1 MNHEY and CDR2 SMNVEV (reference sequence). V was pared by 3 bases and J by 4 bases, with 9 bases between. The CDR3 DNA reads as TGTGCCAGCAGTTTTCTGGGGGGCACTGAAGCTTTCTTT. This encodes CASSFLGGTEAFF.